The present entry profiles one TCR beta chain with its context. Its antigen is still unknown. From the 5' RACE reads, TCRdb called clonotypes with MiXCR, one entry per CDR3 protein. The sample contains about 9,200 distinct CDR3 sequences, around 51% of which appear only once. The record originates from a study of spatial heterogeneity in lung cancer. Study-wide results and caveats: Coverage of tumor T cells, an estimated figure, was around 7% for alpha and 11% to 15% for beta chains. Tumoral mutation counts were tracked by counts of expanded intratumoral alpha and beta TCRs.

V dropped 5 bases and J dropped 5 bases, with 15 bases sitting between them. This CDR3 is 15 amino acids long. As for time point: sample taken at primary tumor resection. The authors sequenced whole RNA from tumor, nontumor lung or frozen PBMC without sorting. V is TRBV12-3 or TRBV12-4 and J is TRBJ1-4; TRBD1 is a possible D gene (6 bases). The sequence came from a female donor with early-stage non-small cell lung cancer. The sequencing here drew on lung tumor tissue, taken at surgery. CDR3 sequence reads: CASSGYRVSNEKLFF. The CDR3 DNA reads as TGTGCCAGCAGTGGATACAGGGTGTCGAATGAAAAACTGTTTTTT.